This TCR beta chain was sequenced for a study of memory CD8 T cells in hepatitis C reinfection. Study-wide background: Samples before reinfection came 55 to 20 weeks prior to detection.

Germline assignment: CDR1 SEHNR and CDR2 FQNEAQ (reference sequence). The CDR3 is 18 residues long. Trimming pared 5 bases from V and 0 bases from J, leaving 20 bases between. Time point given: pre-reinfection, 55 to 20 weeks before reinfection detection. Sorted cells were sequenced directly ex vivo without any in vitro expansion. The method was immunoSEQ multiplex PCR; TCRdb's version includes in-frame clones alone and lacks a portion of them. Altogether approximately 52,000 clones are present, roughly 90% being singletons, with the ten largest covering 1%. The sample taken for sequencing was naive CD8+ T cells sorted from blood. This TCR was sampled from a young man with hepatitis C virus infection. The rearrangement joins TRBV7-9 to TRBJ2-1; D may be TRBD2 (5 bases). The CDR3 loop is CASSAPGRTRTSYNEQFF. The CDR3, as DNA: TGTGCCAGCAGCGCACCCGGCCGGACTCGAACCTCCTACAATGAGCAGTTCTTC.